This TCR beta chain was sequenced for a study of T-cell reconstitution after alpha-beta-depleted transplantation in children. Library preparation (for TCRbeta) was performed with unique molecular identifiers. TCRdb passed the PCR reads through MiXCR, listing each CDR3 protein once. The repertoire includes about 540,000 distinct CDR3 sequences, 25% to 30% of them detected once, and 30% to 45% sits in the top ten. The V gene's germline CDR1 is SGHAT and CDR2 FQNNGV. This CDR3 is 15 amino acids long. The V and J ends lost 2 bases and 0 bases respectively, with 11 bases between them. The receptor comes from a boy under two years old with Wiskott-Aldrich syndrome, due to receive a stem cell transplant. This chain uses TRBV11-2 with TRBJ2-7; the D is unclear. The sample was PBMCs, taken before TCRalphabeta/CD19-depleted stem cell transplant. The DNA of the CDR3 is TGTGCCAGCAGCTTATCGGACGGCAACTCCTACGAGCAGTACTTC. Translating it yields CASSLSDGNSYEQYF.